This TCR beta chain is drawn from a study of T cell changes during pregnancy in multiple sclerosis. The CDR3 has 13 residues. Losses at the gene ends were 6 bases for V and 2 bases for J; bases not matched to a gene: 3. CDR1 is LNHDA and CDR2 is SQIVND in the germline V gene (reference sequence). TCRdb's table, derived via immunoSEQ multiplex PCR, lists solely in-frame clones and lacks some. The table records roughly 64,000 clones, about 92% of them present only once. This clone turned up a few times. The source was peripheral blood, collected in the third trimester of pregnancy. The chain employs TRBV19 and TRBJ1-2, with 7 bases matching TRBD1. The TCR was taken from a female donor in good health, enrolled as a control in a pregnancy study. The CDR3 sequence: CASRGQSNYGYTF. The CDR3 nucleotides are TGTGCCAGTAGGGGACAGAGCAACTATGGCTACACCTTC. The variable domain in full, with the rest retrieved from reference TRBV19 and TRBJ1-2, is DGGITQSPKYLFRKEGQNVTLSCEQNLNHDAMYWYRQDPGQGLRLIYYSQIVNDFQKGDIAEGYSVSREKKESFPLTVTSAQKNPTAFYLCASRGQSNYGYTFGSGTRLTVV.